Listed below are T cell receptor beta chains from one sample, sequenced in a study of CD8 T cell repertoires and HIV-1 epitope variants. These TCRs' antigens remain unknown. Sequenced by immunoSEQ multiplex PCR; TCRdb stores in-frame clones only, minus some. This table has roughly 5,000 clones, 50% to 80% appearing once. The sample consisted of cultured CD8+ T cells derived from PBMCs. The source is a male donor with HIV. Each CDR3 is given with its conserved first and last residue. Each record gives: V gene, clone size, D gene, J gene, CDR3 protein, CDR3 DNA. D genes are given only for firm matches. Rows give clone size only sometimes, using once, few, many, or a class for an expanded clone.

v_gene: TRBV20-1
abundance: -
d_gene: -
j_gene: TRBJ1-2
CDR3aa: CSAPLGGGYTF
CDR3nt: TGCAGTGCCCCTCTCGGGGGGGGCTACACCTTC

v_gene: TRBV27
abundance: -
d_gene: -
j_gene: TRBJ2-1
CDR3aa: CASLGFPGGRASEQFF
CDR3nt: TGTGCCAGCTTGGGGTTCCCGGGCGGGCGGGCGAGTGAGCAGTTCTTC

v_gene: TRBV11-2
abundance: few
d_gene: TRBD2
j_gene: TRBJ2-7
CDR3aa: CASSLTSGFRDEQYF
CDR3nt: TGTGCCAGCAGCTTGACTAGCGGCTTTAGAGACGAGCAGTACTTC

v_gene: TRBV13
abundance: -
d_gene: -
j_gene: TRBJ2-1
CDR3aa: CASSLGGTNNEQFF
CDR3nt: TGTGCCAGCAGCTTAGGGGGTACCAACAATGAGCAGTTCTTC

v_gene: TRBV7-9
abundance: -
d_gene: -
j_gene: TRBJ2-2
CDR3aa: CASSPAEANTGELFF
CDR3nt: TGTGCCAGCAGCCCAGCAGAAGCGAACACCGGGGAGCTGTTTTTT

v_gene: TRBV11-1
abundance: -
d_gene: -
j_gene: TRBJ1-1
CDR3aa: CASSPQAIPNTEAFF
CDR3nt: TGTGCCAGCAGCCCCCAGGCGATCCCGAACACTGAAGCTTTCTTT

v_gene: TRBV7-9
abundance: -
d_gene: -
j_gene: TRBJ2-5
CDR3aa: CASSLGVETQYF
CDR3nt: TGTGCCAGCAGCTTAGGGGTGGAGACCCAGTACTTC

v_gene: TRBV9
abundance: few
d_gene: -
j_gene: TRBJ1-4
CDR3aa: CASSEGGDKAEKLFF
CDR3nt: TGTGCCAGCAGCGAGGGGGGTGACAAAGCAGAAAAACTGTTTTTT

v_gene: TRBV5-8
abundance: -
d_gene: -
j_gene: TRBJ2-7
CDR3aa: CASSLEQGTEQYF
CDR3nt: TGTGCCAGCAGCTTGGAACAGGGAACCGAGCAGTACTTC

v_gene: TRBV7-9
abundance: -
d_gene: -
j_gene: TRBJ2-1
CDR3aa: CASSLVSSYDEQFF
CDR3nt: TGTGCCAGCAGCTTAGTTTCTAGCTATGATGAGCAGTTCTTC

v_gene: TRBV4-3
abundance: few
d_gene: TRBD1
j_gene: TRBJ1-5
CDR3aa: CASSPGQGAGQPQHF
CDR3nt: TGCGCCAGCAGCCCGGGACAGGGGGCCGGGCAGCCCCAGCATTTT